This entry describes one T cell receptor (beta chain). Seattle researchers signed up patients amid active infection and tracked them longitudinally. The authors' processing: Reference gene primers were amplified, and this amplification served to estimate nucleated cell counts. The table came from immunoSEQ multiplex PCR; TCRdb's copy has only in-frame clones and leaves some out. V and J calls and clone size are copied from that table; D and trimming were computed from the DNA. Here the sample spans about 130,000 clones, about 70% being singletons. The source of the sample is a study of blood T cell repertoires in COVID-19. With V trimmed by 1 base and J by 6 bases, 2 bases remained unmatched. Germline V gene lookup returns CDR1 LNHNV and CDR2 YYDKDF (reference sequence). This CDR3 is built from 14 residues.

This receptor was obtained from a man aged 80 or over with COVID-19, enrolled during active disease. This rearrangement joins TRBV15 to TRBJ2-1; 8 bases are shared with TRBD2. Sequenced sample: peripheral blood. CDR3 residues: CATSRAGGGNEQFF. DNA of the CDR3: TGTGCCACCAGCAGAGCGGGAGGGGGCAATGAGCAGTTCTTC.